This TCR beta chain was found in a study of memory CD4+ T cells and cytomegalovirus serostatus. Study-wide context: Of the healthy Belgian adults, fewer than 10 were CMV seropositive and around 22 seronegative.

Original handling: After removing out-of-frame reads, 2 million to 2.5 million distinct TCRbeta sequences remained. Clones were read by immunoSEQ multiplex PCR, and TCRdb kept only the in-frame ones, dropping some. That table supplies the V and J calls and clone size; D and trimming were determined from the DNA. Of over 35,000 clones in the sample, roughly 78% were seen once. Germline CDR1 GTSNPN, CDR2 SVGIG (reference sequence). The CDR3 runs to 14 residues. The V and J ends lost 3 bases and 0 bases respectively, with 9 bases between them. Single viable CD3+CD4+CD8-CD45RO+ cells were sorted as the memory CD4+ T cells.

This chain connects TRBV30 to TRBJ1-3; D is perhaps TRBD1 (6 bases). Sequencing was performed on memory CD4+ T cells from blood. The clonotype originates from an adult in good health and CMV-seronegative. DNA for the CDR3: TGTGCCTGGAGGGGAGGGGGCTCTGGAAACACCATATATTTT. As protein: CAWRGGGSGNTIYF. Full variable domain (outside the CDR3, taken from reference TRBV30 and TRBJ1-3): SQTIHQWPATLVQPVGSPLSLECTVEGTSNPNLYWYRQAAGRGLQLLFYSVGIGQISSEVPQNLSASRPQDRQFILSSKKLLLSDSGFYLCAWRGGGSGNTIYFGEGSWLTVV.